This TCR beta chain is drawn from a study of CD8 T cells in Susac syndrome. The overall study: Clinically active disease was present in six of the sequenced Susac syndrome patients. Eight or nine of these patients were in remission. Patients with Susac syndrome were therapy-naive, treated with corticosteroids, or treated with intravenous immunoglobulin alone when blood was collected.

Negative isolation yielded CD8+ and CD4+ T cells; FACS enriched TEMRA cells. Details on this clonotype: Its antigen is not known.

Germline-derived CDR1 and CDR2 are MNHEY and SMNVEV (reference sequence). The V end lost 2 bases, the J end lost 2 bases, and 6 bases lay between the germline ends. The CDR3 sequence is 14 residues long. Study-wide results and limits: Expansion of Susac CD8+ clones peaked in TEMRA cells and in active patients.

Random hexamers were used to reverse transcribe roughly 0.45 to 1 ug of RNA. TCRdb independently ran MiXCR on the immunoSEQ multiplex PCR reads; one entry per CDR3 protein. This sample has approximately 25,000 distinct CDR3 sequences, with over 85% found just once. The source material was CD8+ T cells from PBMCs. This chain connects TRBV27 to TRBJ1-4; D unresolved. This receptor was identified in a human donor with Susac syndrome. DNA for the CDR3: TGTGCCAGCAGTTTAATCGGGACTAATGAAAAACTGTTTTTT. This encodes CASSLIGTNEKLFF.